Below, 8 T cell receptor beta chains from the same sample are listed, as sequenced in a study of siplizumab effects on memory and regulatory T cells. Only in-frame clones appear in the TCRdb table, and some are missing; sequencing was by immunoSEQ multiplex PCR. This sample has about 110,000 clones, with roughly 89% found just once. The material sequenced was CD4+ T cells sorted from blood. These receptors were obtained from a human donor in good health.

The V and J genes are TRBV5-8 and TRBJ1-1; D uncertain. The germline gives CDR1 SGHTS, CDR2 YDEGEE. V lost 3 bases, J lost 2 bases, and 8 bases lay in between. This CDR3 has 13 amino acids. The CDR3 DNA reads TGTGCCAGCAGCTCCCGGAGTAACACTGAAGCTTTCTTT. As protein: CASSSRSNTEAFF.

The chain is built from TRBV9 and TRBJ2-3; 11 bases match TRBD2. CDR3 length equals 16 residues. Looked up from germline, CDR1 is SGDLS and CDR2 is YYNGEE. Trimming removed 0 bases from V and 7 bases from J; junction bases left unmatched: 7. The CDR3 is CASSVAGTSGTNTQYF. CDR3 sequence (DNA): TGTGCCAGCAGCGTAGCCGGGACTAGCGGCACGAATACGCAGTATTTT. Full variable domain (missing parts from reference TRBV9 and TRBJ2-3): DSGVTQTPKHLITATGQRVTLRCSPRSGDLSVYWYQQSLDQGLQFLIQYYNGEERAKGNILERFSAQQFPDLHSELNLSSLELGDSALYFCASSVAGTSGTNTQYFGPGTRLTVL.

V is TRBV6-6 and J is TRBJ2-1, with 9 bases aligning to TRBD2. The trim removed 7 bases at V and 3 bases at J, leaving 10 bases unmatched. Germline V gives CDR1 MNHNY, CDR2 SVGAGI (reference sequence). The CDR3 runs to 16 residues. The CDR3 here is CASTRAETSGYNEQFF. The CDR3 DNA sequence: TGTGCCAGCACTAGGGCGGAGACTAGCGGCTACAATGAGCAGTTCTTC.

This clone was seen only once. The chain joins TRBV4-2 to TRBJ1-5; D remains ambiguous. The CDR3 sequence is 15 residues long. V was trimmed by 2 bases and J by 3 bases, leaving 11 bases between them. Germline V gene lookup returns CDR1 LGHNA and CDR2 YNFKEQ. The CDR3 sequence is CASSQLDGDNQPQHF. CDR3 coding DNA: TGTGCCAGCAGCCAACTTGACGGAGACAATCAGCCCCAGCATTTT.

J is TRBJ2-7 and V is TRBV4-1, with 9 bases lining up with TRBD1. Germline CDR1 and CDR2: MGHRA and YSYEKL. V lost 3 bases and J lost 3; bases outside the gene matches: 6. CDR3 length: 15 residues. The CDR3 here is CASSHAGQGVYEQYF. CDR3 coding DNA: TGCGCCAGCAGCCACGCGGGACAGGGTGTCTACGAGCAGTACTTC.

V gene TRBV4-2 combines with J gene TRBJ2-3, with 9 positions matching TRBD2. Germline trimming cut 1 base from V and 1 base from J; bases unmatched to any gene: 3. Germline V CDR1 and CDR2: LGHNA, YNFKEQ. The CDR3 runs to 16 residues. Here the CDR3 DNA reads TGTGCCAGCAGCCAAGCCCGGACTAGCGGCACAGATACGCAGTATTTT. Residues: CASSQARTSGTDTQYF.

The gene calls are TRBV2 and TRBJ1-5; 10 positions match TRBD1. The germline V gene has CDR1 SNHLY and CDR2 FYNNEI. Trimming took 6 bases from V and 5 from J; bases not matched to a gene: 4. The CDR3 extends over 14 amino acids. CDR3 nucleotide sequence: TGTGCCAGCAGGGCCGGGACAGGGGATCAGCCCCAGCATTTT. It encodes CASRAGTGDQPQHF.

This chain connects TRBV7-9 to TRBJ1-2; D is possibly TRBD1 (6 bases). The CDR3 is 15 amino acids. Deletions cut 2 bases from V and 8 bases from J, with 18 bases between. The germline CDR1 and CDR2 sequences are SEHNR and FQNEAQ (reference sequence). CDR3 region: CASSLNSETGGGYTF. CDR3 coding DNA: TGTGCCAGCAGCTTAAACTCCGAGACAGGTGGGGGCTACACCTTC. Combining the CDR3 with reference TRBV7-9 and TRBJ1-2 gives the whole variable domain DTGVSQNPRHKITKRGQNVTFRCDPISEHNRLYWYRQTLGQGPEFLTYFQNEAQLEKSRLLSDRFSAERPKGSFSTLEIQRTEQGDSAMYLCASSLNSETGGGYTFGSGTRLTVV.